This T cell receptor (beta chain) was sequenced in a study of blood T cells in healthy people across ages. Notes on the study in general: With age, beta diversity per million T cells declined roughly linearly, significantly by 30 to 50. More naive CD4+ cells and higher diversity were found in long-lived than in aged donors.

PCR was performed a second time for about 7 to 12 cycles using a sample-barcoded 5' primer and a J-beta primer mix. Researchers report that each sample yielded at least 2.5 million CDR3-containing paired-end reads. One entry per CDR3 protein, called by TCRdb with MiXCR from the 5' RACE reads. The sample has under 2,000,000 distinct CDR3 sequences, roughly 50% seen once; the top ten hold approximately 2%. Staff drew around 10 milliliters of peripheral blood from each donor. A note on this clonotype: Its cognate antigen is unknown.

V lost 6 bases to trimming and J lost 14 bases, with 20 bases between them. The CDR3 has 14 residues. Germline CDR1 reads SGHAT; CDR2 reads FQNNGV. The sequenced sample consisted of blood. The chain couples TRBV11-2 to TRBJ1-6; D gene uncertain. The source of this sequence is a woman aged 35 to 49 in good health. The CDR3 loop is CASSSGLAKGTLHF. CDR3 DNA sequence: TGTGCCAGCAGTTCGGGTCTCGCTAAAGGCACCCTCCACTTT.